This TCR beta chain stems from a study of T cell responses to AZD1222 COVID-19 vaccine. With 5 bases clipped from V and 0 bases from J, the junction kept 8 bases outside the gene matches. The CDR3 contains 16 residues. Germline CDR1 is LNHDA and CDR2 is SQIVND (reference sequence). Measured with immunoSEQ multiplex PCR; TCRdb has only the in-frame clones, and not every one. This sample has about 120,000 clones, with about 93% found just once. This TCR came from an adult who received the AZD1222 COVID-19 vaccine. V usage is TRBV19 and J usage is TRBJ2-3, with 7 bases fitting TRBD1. The sequences come from peripheral blood, collected 28 days after the second AZD1222 dose. CDR3 coding DNA: TGTGCCAGTAGTCAGGACAGGCTATCTAGCACAGATACGCAGTATTTT. This gives the protein CASSQDRLSSTDTQYF.